This T cell receptor beta chain originates from a study of cytomegalovirus exposure and HLA in healthy donors. Notes on the study in general: In an earlier analysis, productive rearrangement rates for most beta V segments clustered near 87% or 30%. As a later analysis revealed, most CMV-associated TCR beta chains appeared HLA-restricted. The authors listed 150 to 200 TCR beta chains as cytomegalovirus-associated.

This clone was seen just once. What it binds is not known. The PCR used 60 Vbeta and 13 Jbeta primers. Here immunoSEQ multiplex PCR was the method, and the copy in TCRdb shows in-frame clones only, minus some. The profile covers more than 80,000 clones, with around 80% appearing a single time and about 6% taken by the ten largest. With 4 bases clipped from V and 7 bases from J, the junction kept 13 bases outside the gene matches. Germline assignment: CDR1 SGHVS and CDR2 FQNEAQ. This CDR3 is 18 amino acids long. The sample was PBMCs. The chain couples TRBV7-8 to TRBJ2-7, with 16 bases lining up with TRBD2. The TCR sequence derives from a woman aged 45-60 years in good health and CMV-seropositive. In nucleotides, the CDR3 is TGTGCCAGCAGCTACCCCCAGGGACTAGCGGGGGGGCGCTGGGAGCAGTACTTC. It yields the protein CASSYPQGLAGGRWEQYF.